A selection of T cell receptor beta chains follows, all from one sample in a study of post-analysis software for immune sequencing data. In TCRdb, the PCR reads were re-called with MiXCR into one record per CDR3 protein. The table shows hundreds of thousands of distinct CDR3 sequences, with 39% occurring only once. Material for sequencing was blood. The receptors come from a girl under 10 years old with multiple sclerosis. CDR3s leave out the opening cysteine and the closing phenylalanine or tryptophan. Fields, in order: J gene, V gene, CDR3 protein.

TRBJ2-1	TRBV7-3	ASSSGTSGPSSYNEQF
TRBJ1-1	TRBV29-1	SVSKTGSNTEAF
TRBJ1-1	TRBV12-3/TRBV12-4	ASSSFGSGEAF
TRBJ2-7	TRBV29-1	SVRPSDPYEQY
TRBJ2-5	TRBV28	ASRRPGEGGTQY
TRBJ2-7	TRBV20-1	SAYLIQGATYEQY
.	TRBV9	ASSVGDQQVGYYEQY
TRBJ1-1	TRBV12-3/TRBV12-4	ASKPGQGNTEAF
TRBJ2-1	TRBV7-3	ASSQTRNEQF
.	TRBV18	ASSPPSLDEQY
TRBJ1-6	TRBV7-6	ASSSEDRLNSPLH
TRBJ2-3	TRBV18	ASSPKVSTDTQY
TRBJ2-3	TRBV20-1	SATGTDTQY
TRBJ1-2	TRBV28	ASTRQGRRVRYGYT
TRBJ1-4	TRBV3-1	ASSQDDWWRDEKPF
TRBJ2-3	TRBV3-1	ASSSWDSFTADTQY
TRBJ2-5	TRBV5-1	ASHPGGSETQY
TRBJ1-1	TRBV7-6	ASRSGQANTEAF
TRBJ2-5	TRBV11-2	ASSAVNQETQY
TRBJ1-1	TRBV4-3	ASSLIRGDLNTEAF
TRBJ2-5	TRBV20-1	SATEVATLETQY
TRBJ1-5	TRBV20-1	SASWGTGQPQH
TRBJ2-3	TRBV4-3	ASSQDPLVRYTQY
TRBJ1-1	TRBV7-2	ASSLDSGLTEAF
TRBJ2-1	TRBV7-8	ASSLGTGGDEQF
TRBJ2-1	TRBV10-3	AISGAASSYNEQF
TRBJ1-2	TRBV5-1	ASSYGTGGYT
TRBJ2-3	TRBV5-1	ASRRSSGSTDTQY
TRBJ2-6	TRBV12-3/TRBV12-4	ASSAPTGSISGANVLT
TRBJ2-3	TRBV29-1	SVEGTSGTTDTQY